The clone carrying this T cell receptor (beta chain) was counted between two and nine times. In the authors' workflow: Reference gene primer amplification in the assay estimated nucleated cell counts. Libraries were prepared by immunoSEQ multiplex PCR; TCRdb keeps only in-frame clonotypes and omits some of them. Clone size and V and J calls were adopted from that table, with D and trimming inferred from the DNA. The sample comprises approximately 84,000 clones, about 73% of which are singletons, and around 6% rests with the top ten. The data derive from a study of blood T cell repertoires in COVID-19. With V trimmed by 5 bases and J by 0 bases, 13 bases remained unmatched. The CDR3 is 18 amino acids. Germline V gene data show CDR1 as SGHVS and CDR2 as FQNEAQ.

The V and J genes are TRBV7-8 and TRBJ1-3; TRBD1 agrees at 7 bases. The sample consisted of peripheral blood. This receptor was identified in a man aged 45-65 years with active or convalescent COVID-19. The CDR3 DNA sequence: TGTGCCAGCAGCATCCAGGGGGGTCGGGGGTACTCTGGAAACACCATATATTTT. Its translation: CASSIQGGRGYSGNTIYF.